Detailed here is one TCR beta chain. Germline V lookup: CDR1 SGHVS, CDR2 FQNEAQ. This CDR3 has 17 residues. With 0 bases removed from V and 0 bases from J, the gap between germline ends came to 12 bases. This specimen comes from a study of blood T cell repertoires in COVID-19. Produced via immunoSEQ multiplex PCR; TCRdb's table is partial and in-frame only. The data contain 200,000 to 300,000 clones, roughly 90% of them seen just once; the ten biggest clones take up approximately 2%. The J gene is TRBJ1-5, the V gene TRBV7-8; D is undetermined. This receptor was taken from a young man with active or convalescent COVID-19. Material: peripheral blood. CDR3 nucleotides: TGTGCCAGCAGCTTAGCGCTCGGAGAGTATAGCAATCAGCCCCAGCATTTT. It yields the protein CASSLALGEYSNQPQHF.